Here is one T cell receptor beta chain with its context. The data derive from a study of blood T cell repertoires in COVID-19. Sequencing used immunoSEQ multiplex PCR; TCRdb keeps in-frame clones, though not all of them. The repertoire consists of roughly 200,000 clones, with approximately 80% occurring once and the leading ten covering approximately 10%. The V end lost 6 bases, the J end lost 9 bases, and 14 bases lay between the germline ends. CDR3 length: 13 amino acids. This chain uses TRBV12-3 or TRBV12-4 with TRBJ2-2, with a tentative D call TRBD2 (6 bases). Sequencing used peripheral blood. The receptor was derived from a middle-aged woman with COVID-19, enrolled during active disease. CDR3 nucleotide sequence: TGTGCCAGCAGCAACTTGGAGGGTAGGGAGCTGTTTTTT. Its translation: CASSNLEGRELFF.